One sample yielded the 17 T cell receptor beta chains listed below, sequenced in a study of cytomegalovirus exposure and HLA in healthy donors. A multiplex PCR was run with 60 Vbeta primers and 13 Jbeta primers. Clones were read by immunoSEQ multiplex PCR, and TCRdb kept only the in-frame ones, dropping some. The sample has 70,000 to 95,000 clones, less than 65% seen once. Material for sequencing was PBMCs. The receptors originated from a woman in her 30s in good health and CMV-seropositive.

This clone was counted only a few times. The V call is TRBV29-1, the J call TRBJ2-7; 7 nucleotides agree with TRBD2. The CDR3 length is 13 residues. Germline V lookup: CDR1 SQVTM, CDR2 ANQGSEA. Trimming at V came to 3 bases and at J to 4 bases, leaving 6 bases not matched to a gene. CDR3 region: CSVDGGSFYEQYF. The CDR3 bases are TGCAGCGTTGATGGCGGGAGTTTTTACGAGCAGTACTTC.

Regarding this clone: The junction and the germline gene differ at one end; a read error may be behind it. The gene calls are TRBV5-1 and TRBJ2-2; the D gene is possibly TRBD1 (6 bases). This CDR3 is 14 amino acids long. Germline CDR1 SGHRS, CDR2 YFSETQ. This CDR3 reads CASRLGHNTGELFF. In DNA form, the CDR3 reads TGCGCCAGCAGGTTGGGACATAACACCGGGGAGCTGTTTTTT. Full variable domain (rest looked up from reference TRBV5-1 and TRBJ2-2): KAGVTQTPRYLIKTRGQQVTLSCSPISGHRSVSWYQQTPGQGLQFLFEYFSETQRNKGNFPGRFSGRQFSNSRSEMNVSTLELGDSALYLCASRLGHNTGELFFGEGSRLTVL.

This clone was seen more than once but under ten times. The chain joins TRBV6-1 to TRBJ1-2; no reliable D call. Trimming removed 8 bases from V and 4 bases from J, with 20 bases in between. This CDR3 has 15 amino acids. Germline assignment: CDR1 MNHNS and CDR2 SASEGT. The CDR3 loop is CASEQRSGIGYGYTF. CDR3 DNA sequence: TGTGCCAGCGAGCAGCGGAGTGGGATCGGCTATGGCTACACCTTC.

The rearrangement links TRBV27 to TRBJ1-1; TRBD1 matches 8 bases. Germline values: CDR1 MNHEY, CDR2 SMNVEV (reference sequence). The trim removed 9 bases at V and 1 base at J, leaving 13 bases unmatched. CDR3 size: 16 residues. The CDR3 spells CASFLYRRGRNTEAFF. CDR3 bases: TGTGCCAGTTTCCTGTACCGCAGGGGGCGGAACACTGAAGCTTTCTTT.

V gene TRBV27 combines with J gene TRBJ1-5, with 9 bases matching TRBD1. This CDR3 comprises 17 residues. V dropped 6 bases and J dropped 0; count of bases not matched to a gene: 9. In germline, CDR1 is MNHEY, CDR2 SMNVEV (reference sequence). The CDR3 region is CASRGTGTAYSNQPQHF. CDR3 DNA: TGTGCCAGCAGGGGGACAGGGACAGCTTATAGCAATCAGCCCCAGCATTTT.

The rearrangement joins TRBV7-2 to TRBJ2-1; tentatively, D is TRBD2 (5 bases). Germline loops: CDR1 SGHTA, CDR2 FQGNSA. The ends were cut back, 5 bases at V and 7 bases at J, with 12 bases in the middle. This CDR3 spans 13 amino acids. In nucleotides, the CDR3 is TGTGCCAGCAGCAGCGGACCACTGAATGAGCAGTTCTTC. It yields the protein CASSSGPLNEQFF.

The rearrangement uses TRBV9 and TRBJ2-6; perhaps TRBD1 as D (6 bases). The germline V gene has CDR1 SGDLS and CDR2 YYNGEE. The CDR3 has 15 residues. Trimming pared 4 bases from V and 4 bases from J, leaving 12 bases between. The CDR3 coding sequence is TGTGCCAGCAGCCCCATCCAGGGGGGGGCCAACGTCCTGACTTTC. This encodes CASSPIQGGANVLTF.

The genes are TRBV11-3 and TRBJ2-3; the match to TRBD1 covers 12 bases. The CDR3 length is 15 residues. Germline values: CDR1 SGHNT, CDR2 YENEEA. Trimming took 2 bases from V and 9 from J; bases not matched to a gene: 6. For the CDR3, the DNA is TGTGCCAGCAGCTTATCAGGGACAGGGGGCCGCACGCAGTATTTT. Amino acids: CASSLSGTGGRTQYF. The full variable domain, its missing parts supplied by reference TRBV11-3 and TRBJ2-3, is EAGVVQSPRYKIIEKKQPVAFWCNPISGHNTLYWYLQNLGQGPELLIRYENEEAVDDSQLPKDRFSAERLKGVDSTLKIQPAELGDSAVYLCASSLSGTGGRTQYFGPGTRLTVL.

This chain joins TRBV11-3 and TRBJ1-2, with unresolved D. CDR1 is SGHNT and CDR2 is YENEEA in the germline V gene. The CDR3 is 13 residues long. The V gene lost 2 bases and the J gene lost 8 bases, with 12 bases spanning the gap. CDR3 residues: CASSLSNPRGYTF. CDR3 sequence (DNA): TGTGCCAGCAGCTTATCCAACCCTCGGGGCTACACCTTC.

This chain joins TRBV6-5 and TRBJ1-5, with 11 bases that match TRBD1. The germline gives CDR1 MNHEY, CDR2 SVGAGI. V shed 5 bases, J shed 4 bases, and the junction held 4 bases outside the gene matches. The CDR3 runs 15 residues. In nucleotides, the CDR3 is TGTGCCAGCAGTCCGGACAGGGGGCCGAATCAGCCCCAGCATTTT. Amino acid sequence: CASSPDRGPNQPQHF.

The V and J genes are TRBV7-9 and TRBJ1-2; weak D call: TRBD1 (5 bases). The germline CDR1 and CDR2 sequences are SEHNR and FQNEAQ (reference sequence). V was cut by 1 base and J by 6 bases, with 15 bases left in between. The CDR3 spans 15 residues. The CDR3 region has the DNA TGTGCCAGCAGCTTAGAATCATCCGTGGGGCATGGCTACACCTTC. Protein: CASSLESSVGHGYTF.

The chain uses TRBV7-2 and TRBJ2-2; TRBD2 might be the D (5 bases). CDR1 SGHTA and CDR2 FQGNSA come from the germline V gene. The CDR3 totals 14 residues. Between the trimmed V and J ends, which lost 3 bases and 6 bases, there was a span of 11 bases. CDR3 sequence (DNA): TGTGCCAGCAGCTTTTCTCGGGGAGCCGGGGAGCTGTTTTTT. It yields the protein CASSFSRGAGELFF.

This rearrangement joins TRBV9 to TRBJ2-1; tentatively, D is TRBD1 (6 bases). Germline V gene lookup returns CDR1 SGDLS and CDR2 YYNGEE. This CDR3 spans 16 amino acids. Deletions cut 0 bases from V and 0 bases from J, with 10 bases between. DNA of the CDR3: TGTGCCAGCAGCGTAGAGGGACACCTCTCCTACAATGAGCAGTTCTTC. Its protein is CASSVEGHLSYNEQFF.

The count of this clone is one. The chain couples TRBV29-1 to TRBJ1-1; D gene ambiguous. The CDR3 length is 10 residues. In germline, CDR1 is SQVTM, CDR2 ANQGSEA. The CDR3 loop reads CMGANPEAFF. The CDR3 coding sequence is TGCATGGGCGCCAATCCTGAAGCTTTCTTT.

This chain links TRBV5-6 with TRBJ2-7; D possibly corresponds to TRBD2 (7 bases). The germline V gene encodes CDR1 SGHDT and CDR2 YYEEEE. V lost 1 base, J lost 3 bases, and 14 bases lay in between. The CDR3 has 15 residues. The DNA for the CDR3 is TGTGCCAGCAGCTTGCCCGGGAGGACAGACTACGAGCAGTACTTC. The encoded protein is CASSLPGRTDYEQYF. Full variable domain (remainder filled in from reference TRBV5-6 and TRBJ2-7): DAGVTQSPTHLIKTRGQQVTLRCSPKSGHDTVSWYQQALGQGPQFIFQYYEEEERQRGNFPDRFSGHQFPNYSSELNVNALLLGDSALYLCASSLPGRTDYEQYFGPGTRLTVT.

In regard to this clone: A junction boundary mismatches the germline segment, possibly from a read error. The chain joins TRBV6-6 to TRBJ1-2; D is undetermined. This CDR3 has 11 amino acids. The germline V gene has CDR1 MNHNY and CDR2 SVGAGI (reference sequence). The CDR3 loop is CASGGNYGYPF. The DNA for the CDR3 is TGTGCCAGCGGAGGGAACTATGGCTACCCCTTC.

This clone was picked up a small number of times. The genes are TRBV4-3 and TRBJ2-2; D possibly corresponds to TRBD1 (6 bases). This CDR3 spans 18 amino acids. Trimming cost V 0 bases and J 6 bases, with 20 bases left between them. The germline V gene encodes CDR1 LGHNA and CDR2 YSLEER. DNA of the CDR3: TGCGCCAGCAGCCAAGAACTCGGGACACCCTTTCGGGCCGGGGAGCTGTTTTTT. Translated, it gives CASSQELGTPFRAGELFF.